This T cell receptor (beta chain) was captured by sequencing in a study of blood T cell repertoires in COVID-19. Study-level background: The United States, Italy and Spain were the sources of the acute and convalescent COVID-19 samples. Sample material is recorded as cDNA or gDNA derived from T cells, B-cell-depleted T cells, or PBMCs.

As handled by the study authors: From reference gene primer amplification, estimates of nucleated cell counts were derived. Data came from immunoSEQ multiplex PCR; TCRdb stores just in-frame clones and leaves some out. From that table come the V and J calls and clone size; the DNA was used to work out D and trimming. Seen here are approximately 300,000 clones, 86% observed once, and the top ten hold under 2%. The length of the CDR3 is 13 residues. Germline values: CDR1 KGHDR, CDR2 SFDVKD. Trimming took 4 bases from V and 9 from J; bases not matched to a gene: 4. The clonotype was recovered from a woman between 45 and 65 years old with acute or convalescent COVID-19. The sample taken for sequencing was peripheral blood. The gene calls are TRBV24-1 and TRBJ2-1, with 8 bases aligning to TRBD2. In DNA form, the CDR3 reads TGTGCCACCAGTGACGTAGCGGGAAGTGAGCAGTTCTTC. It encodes CATSDVAGSEQFF.